This TCR beta chain was identified during a study of OX40 agonist ivuxolimab in advanced cancers. On the study more broadly: Patients were treated with intravenous ivuxolimab, dosed at 0.01 to 10 mg/kg and infused every 2 weeks. Partial responses were seen in three patients, one with hepatocellular carcinoma and two with cutaneous melanoma. Whole-study results and caveats: Averaging showed that CD8+ T cells had more expanded clones than CD4+ did. Antigen specificity was not determined for the expanded peripheral T cells.

A remark on this clone: What it recognizes is unknown.

Method: immunoSEQ multiplex PCR; TCRdb's copy keeps in-frame clones and lacks some. The sample has more than 80,000 clones; 91% are singletons. Germline CDR1 LNHDA, CDR2 SQIVND (reference sequence). Trimming took off 9 bases at V and 3 bases at J, with 15 bases between the two ends. The CDR3 consists of 13 residues. The genes are TRBV19 and TRBJ2-7; tentatively, D is TRBD1 (5 bases). The sequence derives from an adult with an advanced solid tumor such as melanoma, head and neck, liver or kidney cancer. The sequences come from CD4+ or CD8+ T cells sorted from blood, collected in a trial of the OX40 agonist ivuxolimab. CDR3 coding DNA: TGTGCCAGCGCCCTTGACAGTGGCTACGAGCAGTACTTC. It is translated as CASALDSGYEQYF. Complete variable domain (other parts from reference TRBV19 and TRBJ2-7): DGGITQSPKYLFRKEGQNVTLSCEQNLNHDAMYWYRQDPGQGLRLIYYSQIVNDFQKGDIAEGYSVSREKKESFPLTVTSAQKNPTAFYLCASALDSGYEQYFGPGTRLTVT.